The source of this T cell receptor (beta chain) is a study of blood T cells in healthy people across ages. General study points: Because sorting was not performed, PBMCs prevented conclusive naive versus antigen-experienced comparison.

Next came a second PCR, run for about 7 to 12 cycles, which used a sample-barcoded 5' primer along with a J-beta primer mix. TCRdb re-derived calls from the 5' RACE reads in MiXCR, one entry per CDR3 protein. The sample holds fewer than 1,000,000 distinct CDR3 sequences, 40% to 50% seen once. Trimming removed 1 base at V and 4 bases at J, with 7 bases between. The CDR3 runs to 14 residues. The germline gives CDR1 LGHNA, CDR2 YSLEER. Concerning this clonotype itself: Its cognate antigen is unknown.

The TCR comes from a man between 60 and 75 years old in good health. The chain uses TRBV4-3 and TRBJ2-2, with D hard to call. Input material: blood. The CDR3 coding sequence is TGCGCCAGCAGCCAAGTTACGAGCACCGGGGAGCTGTTTTTT. Protein sequence: CASSQVTSTGELFF.